These 9 T cell receptor beta chains were sequenced from one sample in a study of cytomegalovirus exposure and HLA in healthy donors. PCR was performed using 60 Vbeta and 13 Jbeta primers. Method: immunoSEQ multiplex PCR; TCRdb's copy keeps in-frame clones and lacks some. The sample records about 94,000 clones, 70% to 85% being singletons. The sample comprised PBMCs. The receptors were gathered from a man aged 30 to 45 in good health and CMV-seropositive.

The J gene is TRBJ2-2, the V gene TRBV19; 8 bases line up with TRBD1. The CDR3 has 15 amino acids. Germline trimming cut 1 base from V and 4 bases from J; bases unmatched to any gene: 2. Germline V gives CDR1 LNHDA, CDR2 SQIVND (reference sequence). The CDR3 coding sequence is TGTGCCAGTAGTATAGCTACAGGGGGCACCGGGGAGCTGTTTTTT. Amino acid sequence: CASSIATGGTGELFF.

The V call is TRBV4-2, the J call TRBJ1-1; D might be TRBD1 (5 bases). The germline V gene encodes CDR1 LGHNA and CDR2 YNFKEQ. The CDR3 has 15 residues. V was trimmed by 3 bases and J by 2 bases, leaving 13 bases between them. CDR3 DNA: TGTGCCAGCAGCCATCCACAGGTTCCCAACACTGAAGCTTTCTTT. As protein: CASSHPQVPNTEAFF.

This clone came up a few times. The chain combines TRBV13 with TRBJ1-1; the match to TRBD1 covers 7 bases. Germline trimming cut 3 bases from V and 5 bases from J; bases unmatched to any gene: 3. Germline assignment: CDR1 PRHDT and CDR2 FYEKMQ (reference sequence). This CDR3 comprises 13 residues. The CDR3 nucleotides are TGTGCCAGCAGCTTCCCCAGGGGGACTGAAGCTTTCTTT. Its translation: CASSFPRGTEAFF.

In its sample, this clone was seen a few times. This chain connects TRBV7-8 to TRBJ1-4; D unresolved. CDR3 length equals 14 residues. With 3 bases removed from V and 1 base from J, the gap between germline ends came to 6 bases. Germline values: CDR1 SGHVS, CDR2 FQNEAQ. The CDR3 DNA reads TGTGCCAGCAGCTTCGGGAGAACTAATGAAAAACTGTTTTTT. It is translated as CASSFGRTNEKLFF.

J is TRBJ2-1 and V is TRBV29-1, with 7 bases that match TRBD1. The CDR3 runs to 15 residues. Germline-derived CDR1 and CDR2 are SQVTM and ANQGSEA. With V trimmed by 7 bases and J by 7 bases, 16 bases remained unmatched. Written as DNA, the CDR3 is TGCAGCGGTATAACAGGACAGGCCCCTCCAAATGAGCAGTTCTTC. This codes for CSGITGQAPPNEQFF.

The genes are TRBV29-1 and TRBJ2-7; no firm D call. Germline V CDR1 and CDR2: SQVTM, ANQGSEA. The CDR3 extends over 13 amino acids. Trimming left V 3 bases short and J 5 bases short, with 14 bases between. This CDR3 reads CSVDCVVEHEQYF. CDR3 DNA sequence: TGCAGCGTTGACTGTGTCGTTGAGCACGAGCAGTACTTC.

J is TRBJ2-1 and V is TRBV13, with 9 bases that match TRBD2. The ends lost 5 bases at V and 8 bases at J; junction bases unmatched: 13. CDR1 and CDR2 from the germline V gene are PRHDT and FYEKMQ (reference sequence). This CDR3 is 16 amino acids long. This CDR3 is CASSPQSGGKSDEQFF. CDR3 DNA: TGTGCCAGCAGCCCCCAGAGCGGGGGGAAGTCGGATGAGCAGTTCTTC.

The V gene is TRBV27, the J gene TRBJ2-7; 9 positions agree with TRBD1. The CDR3 spans 15 residues. CDR1 is MNHEY, CDR2 SMNVEV, per germline (reference sequence). V was pared by 4 bases and J by 2 bases, with 6 bases of the junction left unmatched. The CDR3 DNA follows: TGTGCCAGCAGTTCGAAACAGGGGGCACCCTACGAGCAGTACTTC. It translates to CASSSKQGAPYEQYF.

This clone was recorded a few times. V and J are TRBV5-1 and TRBJ1-2; no reliable D call. The CDR3 is made up of 10 amino acids. V was trimmed by 5 bases and J by 9 bases, leaving 8 bases between them. Germline lookup yields CDR1 SGHRS and CDR2 YFSETQ. CDR3 sequence reads: CASSWASYTF. CDR3 nucleotides: TGCGCCAGCAGTTGGGCGAGCTACACCTTC.